The following is a TCR beta chain sequence with its context. Deletions cut 4 bases from V and 6 bases from J, with 21 bases between. Germline lookup yields CDR1 LNHDA and CDR2 SQIVND (reference sequence). This CDR3 contains 16 residues. The data stem from a study of blood T cell repertoires in COVID-19. About the research overall: Whether acute or convalescent, the COVID-19 samples came from the United States, Italy and Spain.

The protocol was immunoSEQ multiplex PCR, while the TCRdb copy is restricted to in-frame clones and leaves out a portion. In the table there are approximately 290,000 clones, approximately 85% of which are singletons. The rearrangement joins TRBV19 to TRBJ1-2; D remains ambiguous. The receptor was isolated from a human donor with COVID-19, enrolled during active disease. The donor label of this sample is uncertain. Material for sequencing was peripheral blood. For the CDR3, the DNA is TGTGCCAGTAGTACGGCAGGAGGGTTCGCTTCCCATGGCTACACCTTC. It specifies CASSTAGGFASHGYTF.